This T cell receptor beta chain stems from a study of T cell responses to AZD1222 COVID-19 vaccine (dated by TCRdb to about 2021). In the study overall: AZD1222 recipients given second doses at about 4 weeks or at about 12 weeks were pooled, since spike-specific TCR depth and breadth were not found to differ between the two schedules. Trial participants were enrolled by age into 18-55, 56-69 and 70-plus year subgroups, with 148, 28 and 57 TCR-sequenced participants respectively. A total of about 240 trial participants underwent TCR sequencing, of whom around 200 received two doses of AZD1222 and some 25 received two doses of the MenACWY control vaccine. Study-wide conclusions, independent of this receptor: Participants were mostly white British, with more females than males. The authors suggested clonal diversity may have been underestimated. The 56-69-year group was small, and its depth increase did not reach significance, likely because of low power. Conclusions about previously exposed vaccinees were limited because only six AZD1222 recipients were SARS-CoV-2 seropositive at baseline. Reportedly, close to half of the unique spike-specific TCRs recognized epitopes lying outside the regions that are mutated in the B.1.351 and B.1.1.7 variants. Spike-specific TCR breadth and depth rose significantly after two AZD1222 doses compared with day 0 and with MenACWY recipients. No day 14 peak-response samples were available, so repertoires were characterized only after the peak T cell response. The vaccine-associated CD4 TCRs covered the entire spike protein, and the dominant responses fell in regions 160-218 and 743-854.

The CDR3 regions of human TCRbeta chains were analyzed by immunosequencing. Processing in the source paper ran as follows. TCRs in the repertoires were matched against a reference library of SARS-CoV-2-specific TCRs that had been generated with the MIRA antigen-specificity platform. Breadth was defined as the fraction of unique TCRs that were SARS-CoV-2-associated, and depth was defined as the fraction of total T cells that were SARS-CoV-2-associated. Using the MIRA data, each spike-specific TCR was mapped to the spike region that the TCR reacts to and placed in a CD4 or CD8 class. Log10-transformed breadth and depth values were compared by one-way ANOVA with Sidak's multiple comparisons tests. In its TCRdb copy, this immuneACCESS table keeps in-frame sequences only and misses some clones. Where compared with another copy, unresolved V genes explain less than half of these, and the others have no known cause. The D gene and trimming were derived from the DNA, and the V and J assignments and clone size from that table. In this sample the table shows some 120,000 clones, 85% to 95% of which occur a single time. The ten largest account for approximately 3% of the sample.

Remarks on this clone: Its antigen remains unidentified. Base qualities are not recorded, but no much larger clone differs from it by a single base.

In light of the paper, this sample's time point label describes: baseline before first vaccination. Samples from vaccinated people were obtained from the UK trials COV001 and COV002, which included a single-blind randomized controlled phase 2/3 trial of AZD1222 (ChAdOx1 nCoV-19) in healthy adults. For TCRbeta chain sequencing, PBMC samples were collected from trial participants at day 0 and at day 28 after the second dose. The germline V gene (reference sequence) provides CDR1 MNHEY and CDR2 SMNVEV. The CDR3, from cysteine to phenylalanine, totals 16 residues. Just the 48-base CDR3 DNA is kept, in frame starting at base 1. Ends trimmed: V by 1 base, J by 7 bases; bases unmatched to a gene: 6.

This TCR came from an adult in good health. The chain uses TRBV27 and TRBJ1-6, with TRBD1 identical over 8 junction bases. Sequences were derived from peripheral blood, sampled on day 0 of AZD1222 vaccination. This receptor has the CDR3 CASSLWQGAINSPLHF. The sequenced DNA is TGTGCCAGCAGTTTATGGCAGGGGGCGATAAATTCACCCCTCCACTTT.